This T cell receptor (beta chain) was obtained from a study of PD-1 blockade in classical Hodgkin lymphoma. Study-level results: By C4D1, CD4+ diversity increased significantly, especially in complete responders. Baseline diversity resembling that of newly diagnosed patients was seen in complete responders. Exclusion covered patients beginning nivolumab under 1 year post-ASCT.

The method was immunoSEQ multiplex PCR; TCRdb's version includes in-frame clones alone and lacks a portion of them. The profile covers tens of thousands of clones, with roughly 72% appearing a single time and around 21% taken by the ten largest. Turning to this clone: No antigen is known for it.

V was pared by 3 bases and J by 9 bases, with 5 bases of the junction left unmatched. Per the germline V gene, CDR1 is SGHNT and CDR2 is YENEEA. CDR3 length equals 14 residues. In every patient, relapse followed autologous stem cell transplantation, while exposure to brentuximab vedotin differed. The TCR comes from a human donor with classical Hodgkin lymphoma. The input for sequencing was peripheral blood mononuclear cells (PBMCs), taken at baseline. This chain uses TRBV11-3 with TRBJ2-1, with 10 bases lining up with TRBD2. CDR3 loop: CASSLSGGAGEQFF. CDR3 nucleotides: TGTGCCAGCAGCTTGAGCGGGGGGGCAGGTGAGCAGTTCTTC.